Listed below are T cell receptor beta chains from one sample, sequenced in a study of T cells after yellow fever vaccination. TCRdb re-analysed the 5' RACE reads in MiXCR, keeping a single row per CDR3 protein. The sample has about 340,000 distinct CDR3 sequences, roughly an eighth seen once. The source was CD4+ T cells sorted from PBMCs, collected 15 days after the yellow fever booster vaccination. The receptors were sampled from a man younger than 35 who received the YFV17D yellow fever vaccine. Both conserved end residues are part of each CDR3. A D gene is named only where the DNA matches it firmly. Only some rows state a clone size, as once, few, many or a class for expanded clones.

clone_size | j_call | v_call | d_call | cdr3_nt | cdr3_aa
few | TRBJ1-5 | TRBV4-3 | NA | TGCGCCAGCAGCCAAGATCTTCAGGGGATGGGCAATCAGCCCCAGCATTTT | CASSQDLQGMGNQPQHF
NA | TRBJ2-5 | TRBV21-1 | NA | TGTGCCAGCAGCAGAGGGACTAGCGGGGGGGAAGAGACCCAGTACTTC | CASSRGTSGGEETQYF
NA | TRBJ2-1 | TRBV20-1 | TRBD2 | TGCAGTGCTAGCCACCTTCCGGGGGGGTATCTCAATGAGCAGTTCTTC | CSASHLPGGYLNEQFF
few | TRBJ1-2 | TRBV4-1 | TRBD1 | TGCGCCAGCAGCCCCTCCGGAGGCAGGGGGTGGGTTGGCTACACCTTC | CASSPSGGRGWVGYTF
NA | TRBJ1-1 | TRBV5-1 | NA | TGCGCCAGCAGCTTGGGGGTAACGAACACTGAAGCTTTCTTT | CASSLGVTNTEAFF
NA | TRBJ1-6 | TRBV7-3 | NA | TGTGCCAGCAGCTTAGGGAGTGGCTGGGGTTCACCCCTCCACTTT | CASSLGSGWGSPLHF
NA | TRBJ2-2 | TRBV11-3 | NA | TGTGCCAGCAGCTTAAGTCCGGGGGTTACCGGGGAGCTGTTTTTT | CASSLSPGVTGELFF
few | TRBJ2-1 | TRBV20-1 | TRBD1 | TGCAGTGCTCTTTCGGACAGGGGCGATGAGCAGTTCTTC | CSALSDRGDEQFF
many | TRBJ2-1 | TRBV5-1 | NA | TGCGCCAGCAGCTGGGCCCCAGGGGTAACCTACAATGAGCAGTTCTTC | CASSWAPGVTYNEQFF
NA | TRBJ1-2 | TRBV27 | TRBD1 | TGTGCCAGCAGAACAGGGGGGGGCGGCTACACCTTC | CASRTGGGGYTF
NA | TRBJ2-5 | TRBV4-3 | TRBD2 | TGCGCCAGCAGCCAAGAGACTAGCGGGGGGCCTAAGTACTTC | CASSQETSGGPKYF
few | TRBJ2-1 | TRBV4-2 | TRBD2 | TGTGCCAGCAGCCTGAAAGTGGGACTAGCGGGGGGATCCTCCTACAATGAGCAGTTCTTC | CASSLKVGLAGGSSYNEQFF
NA | TRBJ2-5 | TRBV12-3/TRBV12-4 | NA | TGTGCCAGCAGTTTGTATCGGGGGCAGTACCAAGAGACCCAGTACTTC | CASSLYRGQYQETQYF
few | TRBJ2-7 | TRBV3-1 | TRBD2 | TGTGCCAGCAGACCGACTAGCGGCGAGCAGTACTTC | CASRPTSGEQYF
NA | TRBJ1-1 | TRBV11-2 | TRBD1 | TGTGCCAGCAGCTCCATGACAGGGGGCACTGAAGCTTTCTTT | CASSSMTGGTEAFF
few | TRBJ2-1 | TRBV5-1 | TRBD1 | TGCGCCAGCAGCGGAGGGACAGGGGCCTCTTTAAATGAGCAGTTCTTC | CASSGGTGASLNEQFF
NA | TRBJ1-2 | TRBV3-1 | NA | TGTGCCAGCAGCGCCCGGATCTATGGCTACACCTTC | CASSARIYGYTF
few | TRBJ1-6 | TRBV27 | NA | TGTGCCAGCAGTTTAAGGGCACAGGGCGGTGGATCACCCCTCCACTTT | CASSLRAQGGGSPLHF
NA | TRBJ2-5 | TRBV7-9 | NA | TGTGCCAGCAGCTTGAGAGGAATCCAAGAGACCCAGTACTTC | CASSLRGIQETQYF
few | TRBJ2-2 | TRBV6-6 | TRBD1 | TGTGCCAGCGATAGACAGGGGACCACCGGGGAGCTGTTTTTT | CASDRQGTTGELFF
many | TRBJ2-3 | TRBV12-3/TRBV12-4 | NA | TGTGCCAGCAGTTTAGGGGCCGACGCAGATACGCAGTATTTT | CASSLGADADTQYF
NA | TRBJ2-5 | TRBV6-2/TRBV6-3 | NA | TGTGCCAGCAGTCGTCACACGGACGCAGCGGCCCAGTACTTC | CASSRHTDAAAQYF
few | TRBJ2-2 | TRBV5-1 | NA | TGCGCCAGCAGCTCCGCGGATCGGGCGAACACCGGGGAGCTGTTTTTT | CASSSADRANTGELFF
few | TRBJ2-1 | TRBV20-1 | NA | TGCAGTGCTCGGACGCCTAACAATGAGCAGTTCTTC | CSARTPNNEQFF
few | TRBJ2-2 | TRBV12-3/TRBV12-4 | NA | TGTGCCAGCAAAGTAAACACCGGGGAGCTGTTTTTT | CASKVNTGELFF
few | TRBJ1-2 | TRBV19 | NA | TGTGCCAGTAGACCGGGGGGGACCCCTGGCTATGGCTACACCTTC | CASRPGGTPGYGYTF
NA | TRBJ2-1 | TRBV20-1 | TRBD1 | TGCAGTGCTAGAGACCATCTGGACAGGTACAATGAGCAGTTCTTC | CSARDHLDRYNEQFF
NA | TRBJ1-4 | TRBV20-1 | NA | TGCAGTGCTAGGCACAGCCTGGAAAAACTGTTTTTT | CSARHSLEKLFF
many | TRBJ1-6 | TRBV12-3/TRBV12-4 | TRBD1 | TGTGCCAGCACTTTGGGAGGGGGCGCCAATTCACCCCTCCACTTT | CASTLGGGANSPLHF
NA | TRBJ2-7 | TRBV12-5 | NA | TGTGCTAGTGGCTGGGAGCAGTACTTC | CASGWEQYF
NA | TRBJ2-5 | TRBV20-1 | NA | TGCAGTGCTAGCGGCCGGGAGACCCAGTACTTC | CSASGRETQYF
NA | TRBJ1-6 | TRBV12-3/TRBV12-4 | TRBD1 | TGTGCCAGCAGTGGACAGGGGGATAATTCGCCCCTCCACTTT | CASSGQGDNSPLHF
many | TRBJ2-5 | TRBV7-2 | NA | TGTGCCAGCAGCGGCGGCCTCGGGGAGACCCAGTACTTC | CASSGGLGETQYF
NA | TRBJ2-1 | TRBV20-1 | NA | TGCAGTGCGTCCCGAGGGGGACCCTTCTACAATGAGCAGTTCTTC | CSASRGGPFYNEQFF
few | TRBJ1-1 | TRBV28 | TRBD1 | TGTGCCAGCATCATAGGACAGGGAGAGACTGAAGCTTTCTTT | CASIIGQGETEAFF
NA | TRBJ1-5 | TRBV6-2/TRBV6-3 | NA | TGTGCCAGCAGGGACCCCGGGGGCCGTCGGAGGCAGCCCCAGCATTTT | CASRDPGGRRRQPQHF
few | TRBJ1-1 | TRBV6-2/TRBV6-3 | NA | TGTGCCAGCAAATGGGACGATACTGAAGCTTTCTTT | CASKWDDTEAFF
many | TRBJ2-3 | TRBV5-1 | NA | TGCGCCAGCAGCTTCGGGCAGGGAAGACCAGATACGCAGTATTTT | CASSFGQGRPDTQYF
few | TRBJ2-3 | TRBV6-6 | NA | TGTGCCAGCAGTCCCCCTTCGAAACCAGATACGCAGTATTTT | CASSPPSKPDTQYF
NA | TRBJ1-1 | TRBV30 | TRBD1 | TGTGCCTGGAACCTCCCACAGGGGACCACTGAAGCTTTCTTT | CAWNLPQGTTEAFF
few | TRBJ2-2 | TRBV4-3 | TRBD2 | TGCGCCAGCAGCCAAAGAAGCGGGGACACCGGGGAGCTGTTTTTT | CASSQRSGDTGELFF
few | TRBJ2-7 | TRBV3-1 | NA | TGTGCCAGCAGCCAAGATCTCTCCGCCGAGCAGTACTTC | CASSQDLSAEQYF
few | TRBJ1-3 | TRBV5-1 | TRBD1 | TGCGCCAGCAGCGGGGGACAGGGGTCCGGAAACACCATATATTTT | CASSGGQGSGNTIYF
NA | TRBJ1-2 | TRBV7-2 | NA | TGTGCCAGCAGCTTAGACAGGCGTCACTATGGCTACACCTTC | CASSLDRRHYGYTF
few | TRBJ1-1 | TRBV12-3/TRBV12-4 | NA | TGTGCCGTCGGGGCCTTTGAGGGGACTGAAGCTTTCTTT | CAVGAFEGTEAFF
few | TRBJ2-3 | TRBV9 | TRBD2 | TGTGCCAGCAGCGCTATAGCGGGGCGCACAGATACGCAGTATTTT | CASSAIAGRTDTQYF
NA | TRBJ2-3 | TRBV6-2/TRBV6-3 | TRBD2 | TGTGCCAGCAGGACTAGCGGTAGCACAGATACGCAGTATTTT | CASRTSGSTDTQYF
few | TRBJ2-7 | TRBV6-2/TRBV6-3 | TRBD1 | TGTGCCACCCAGGGGGACAGTTACTACGAGCAGTACTTC | CATQGDSYYEQYF
few | TRBJ2-5 | TRBV12-3/TRBV12-4 | NA | TGTGCCAGCAGTTTATTCACTGCGCGGGGCTGGGAAGAGACCCAGTACTTC | CASSLFTARGWEETQYF
many | TRBJ2-5 | TRBV4-1 | NA | TGCGCCAGCAGCCAAGGGGGCGCAGGGGAGACCCAGTACTTC | CASSQGGAGETQYF
NA | TRBJ1-5 | TRBV7-2 | NA | TGTGCCAGCAGCTACGGGGATGGCAATCAGCCCCAGCATTTT | CASSYGDGNQPQHF
NA | TRBJ2-2 | TRBV6-5 | TRBD1 | TGTGCCAGCAGCCAACAGGGGGCCGGGGAGCTGTTTTTT | CASSQQGAGELFF
NA | TRBJ1-3 | TRBV9 | NA | TGTGCCAGCAGCGTAGCTAGCAGCTCTGGAAACACCATATATTTT | CASSVASSSGNTIYF
few | TRBJ2-7 | TRBV5-1 | NA | TGCGCCAGCAGCTCCGGGCCCCTCTCAGGCGAGCAGTACTTC | CASSSGPLSGEQYF
NA | TRBJ1-3 | TRBV5-1 | TRBD1 | TGCGCCAGCAGCTCGGCTCCCAGGGGGGCGCGCGGAAACACCATATATTTT | CASSSAPRGARGNTIYF